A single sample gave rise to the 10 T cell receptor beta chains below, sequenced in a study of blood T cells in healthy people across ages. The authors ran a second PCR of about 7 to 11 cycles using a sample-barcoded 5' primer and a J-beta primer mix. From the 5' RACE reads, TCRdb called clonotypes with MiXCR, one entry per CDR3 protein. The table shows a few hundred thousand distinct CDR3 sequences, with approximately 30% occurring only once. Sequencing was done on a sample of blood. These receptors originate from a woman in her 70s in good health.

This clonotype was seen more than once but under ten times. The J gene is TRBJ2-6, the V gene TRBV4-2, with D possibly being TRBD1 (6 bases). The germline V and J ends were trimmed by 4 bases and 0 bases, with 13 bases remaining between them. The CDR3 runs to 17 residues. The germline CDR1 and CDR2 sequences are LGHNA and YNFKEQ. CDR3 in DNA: TGTGCCAGCAGCCTGGCAGGGACAAACTCTGGGGCCAACGTCCTGACTTTC. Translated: CASSLAGTNSGANVLTF.

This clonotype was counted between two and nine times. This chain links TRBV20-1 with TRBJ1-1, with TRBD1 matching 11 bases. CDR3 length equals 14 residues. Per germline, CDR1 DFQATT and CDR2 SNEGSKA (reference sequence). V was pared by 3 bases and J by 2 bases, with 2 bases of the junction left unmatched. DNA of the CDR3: TGCAGTGCTAGGGGGACAGGGGGAAACACTGAAGCTTTCTTT. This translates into CSARGTGGNTEAFF.

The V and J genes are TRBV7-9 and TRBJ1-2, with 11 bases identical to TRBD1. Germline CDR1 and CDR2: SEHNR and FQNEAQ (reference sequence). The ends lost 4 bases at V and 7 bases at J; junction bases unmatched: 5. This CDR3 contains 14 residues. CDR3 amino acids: CASSSWTGGSGYTF. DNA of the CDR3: TGTGCCAGCAGCTCGTGGACAGGGGGCAGTGGCTACACCTTC. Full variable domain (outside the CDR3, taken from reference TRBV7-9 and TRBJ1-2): DTGVSQNPRHKITKRGQNVTFRCDPISEHNRLYWYRQTLGQGPEFLTYFQNEAQLEKSRLLSDRFSAERPKGSFSTLEIQRTEQGDSAMYLCASSSWTGGSGYTFGSGTRLTVV.

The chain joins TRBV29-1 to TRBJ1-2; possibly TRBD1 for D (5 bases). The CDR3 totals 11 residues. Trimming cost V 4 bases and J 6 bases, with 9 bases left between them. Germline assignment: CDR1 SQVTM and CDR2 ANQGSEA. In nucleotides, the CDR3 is TGCAGCGTTGGGCAGGGCAATGGCTACACCTTC. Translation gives CSVGQGNGYTF. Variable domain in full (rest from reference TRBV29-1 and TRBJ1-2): SAVISQKPSRDICQRGTSLTIQCQVDSQVTMMFWYRQQPGQSLTLIATANQGSEATYESGFVIDKFPISRPNLTFSTLTVSNMSPEDSSIYLCSVGQGNGYTFGSGTRLTVV.

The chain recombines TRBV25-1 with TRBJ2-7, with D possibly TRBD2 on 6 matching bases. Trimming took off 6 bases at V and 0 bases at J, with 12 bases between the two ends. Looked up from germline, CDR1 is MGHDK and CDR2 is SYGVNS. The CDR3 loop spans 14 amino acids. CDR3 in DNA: TGTGCCAGCAGGGGCCGGGGGTCCTCCTACGAGCAGTACTTC. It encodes CASRGRGSSYEQYF.

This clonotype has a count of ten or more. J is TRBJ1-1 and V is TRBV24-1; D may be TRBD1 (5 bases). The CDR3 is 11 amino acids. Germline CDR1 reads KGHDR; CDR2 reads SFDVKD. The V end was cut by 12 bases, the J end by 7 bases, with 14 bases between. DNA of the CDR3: TGTGCCGTCCAGGGTTGGGGTGAAGCTTTCTTT. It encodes CAVQGWGEAFF.

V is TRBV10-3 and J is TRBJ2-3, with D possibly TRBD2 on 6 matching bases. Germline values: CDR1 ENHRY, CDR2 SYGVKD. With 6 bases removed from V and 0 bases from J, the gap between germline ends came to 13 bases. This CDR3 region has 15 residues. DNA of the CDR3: TGTGCCATCAGGGCCGGGACTTCTAGCACAGATACGCAGTATTTT. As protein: CAIRAGTSSTDTQYF.

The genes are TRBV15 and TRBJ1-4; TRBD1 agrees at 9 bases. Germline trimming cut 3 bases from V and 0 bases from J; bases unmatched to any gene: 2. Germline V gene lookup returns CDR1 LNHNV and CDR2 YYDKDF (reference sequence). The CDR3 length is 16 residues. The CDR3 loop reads CATSRDRGTTNEKLFF. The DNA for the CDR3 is TGTGCCACCAGCAGGGACAGGGGAACAACTAATGAAAAACTGTTTTTT.

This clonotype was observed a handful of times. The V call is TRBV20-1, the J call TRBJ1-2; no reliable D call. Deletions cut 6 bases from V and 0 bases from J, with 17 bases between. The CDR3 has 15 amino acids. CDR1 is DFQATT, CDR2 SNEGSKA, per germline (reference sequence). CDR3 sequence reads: CSAPLAGVANYGYTF. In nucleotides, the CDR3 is TGCAGTGCCCCCCTCGCCGGGGTGGCTAACTATGGCTACACCTTC.

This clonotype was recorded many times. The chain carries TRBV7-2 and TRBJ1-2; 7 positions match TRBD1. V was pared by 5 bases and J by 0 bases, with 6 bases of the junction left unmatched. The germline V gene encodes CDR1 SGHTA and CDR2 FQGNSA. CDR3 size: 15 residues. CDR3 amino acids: CASSIGQAANYGYTF. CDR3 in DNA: TGTGCCAGCAGCATAGGACAGGCTGCTAACTATGGCTACACCTTC.